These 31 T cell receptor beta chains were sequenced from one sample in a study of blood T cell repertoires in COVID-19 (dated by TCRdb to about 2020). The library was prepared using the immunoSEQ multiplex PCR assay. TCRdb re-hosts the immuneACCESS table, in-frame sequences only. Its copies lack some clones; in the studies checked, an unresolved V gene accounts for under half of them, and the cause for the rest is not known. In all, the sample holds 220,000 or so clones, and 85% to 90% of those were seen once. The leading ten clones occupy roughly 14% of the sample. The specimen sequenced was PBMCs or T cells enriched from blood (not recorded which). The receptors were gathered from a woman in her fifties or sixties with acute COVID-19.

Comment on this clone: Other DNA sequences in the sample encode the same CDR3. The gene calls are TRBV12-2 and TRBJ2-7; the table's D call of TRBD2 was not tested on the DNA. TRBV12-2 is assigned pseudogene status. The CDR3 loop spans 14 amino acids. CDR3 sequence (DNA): TGTGCAAGTCGCTTTAGAGGCCCTCGCTATGAGCAGTACTTC. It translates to CASRFRGPRYEQYF.

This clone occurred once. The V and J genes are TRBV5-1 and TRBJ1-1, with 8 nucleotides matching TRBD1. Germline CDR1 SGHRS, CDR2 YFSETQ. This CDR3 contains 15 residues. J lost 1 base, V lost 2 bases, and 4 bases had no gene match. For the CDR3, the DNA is TGCGCCAGCAGCTTCCACGACAGGGGGAACACTGAAGCTTTCTTT. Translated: CASSFHDRGNTEAFF.

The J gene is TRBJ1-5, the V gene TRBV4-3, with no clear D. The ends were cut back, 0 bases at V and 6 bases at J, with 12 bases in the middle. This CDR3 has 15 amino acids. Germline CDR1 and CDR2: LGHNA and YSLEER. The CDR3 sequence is CASSQDRGIRQPQHF. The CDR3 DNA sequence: TGCGCCAGCAGCCAAGACCGCGGTATTCGTCAGCCCCAGCATTTT.

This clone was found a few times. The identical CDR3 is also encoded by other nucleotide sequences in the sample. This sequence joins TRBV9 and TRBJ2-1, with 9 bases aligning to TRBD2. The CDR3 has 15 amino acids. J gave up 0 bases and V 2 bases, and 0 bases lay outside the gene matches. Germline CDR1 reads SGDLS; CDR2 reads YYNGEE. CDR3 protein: CASSVSGSSYNEQFF. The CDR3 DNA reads TGTGCCAGCAGCGTTAGCGGGAGCTCCTACAATGAGCAGTTCTTC.

CDR3 coding DNA: TGCGCCAGCAGCCCAGGACAGCCCTACGAGCAGTACTTC. This gives the protein CASSPGQPYEQYF. This chain joins TRBV4-1 and TRBJ2-7; tentatively, D is TRBD1 (6 bases). Germline CDR1 reads MGHRA; CDR2 reads YSYEKL. The CDR3 loop spans 13 amino acids. Between the trimmed V and J ends, which lost 4 bases and 2 bases, there was a span of 9 bases.

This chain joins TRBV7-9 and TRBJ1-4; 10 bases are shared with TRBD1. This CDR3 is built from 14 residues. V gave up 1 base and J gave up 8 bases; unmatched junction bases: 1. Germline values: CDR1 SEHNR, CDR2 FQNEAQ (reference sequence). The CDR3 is CASSLGTGGEKLFF. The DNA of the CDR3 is TGTGCCAGCAGCTTAGGGACAGGGGGAGAAAAACTGTTTTTT.

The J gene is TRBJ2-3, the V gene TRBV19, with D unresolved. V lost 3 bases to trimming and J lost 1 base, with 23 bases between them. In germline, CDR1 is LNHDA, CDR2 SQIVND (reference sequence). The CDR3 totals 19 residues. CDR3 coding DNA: TGTGCCAGTAGTATTGACTTTTCATCGGCCTCCTGGGGCACAGATACGCAGTATTTT. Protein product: CASSIDFSSASWGTDTQYF.

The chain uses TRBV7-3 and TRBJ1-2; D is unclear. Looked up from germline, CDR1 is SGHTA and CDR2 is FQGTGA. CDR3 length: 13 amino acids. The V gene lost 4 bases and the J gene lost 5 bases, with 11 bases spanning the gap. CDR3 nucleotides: TGTGCCAGCAGCTCGCCAAGGACTTATGGCTACACCTTC. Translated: CASSSPRTYGYTF.

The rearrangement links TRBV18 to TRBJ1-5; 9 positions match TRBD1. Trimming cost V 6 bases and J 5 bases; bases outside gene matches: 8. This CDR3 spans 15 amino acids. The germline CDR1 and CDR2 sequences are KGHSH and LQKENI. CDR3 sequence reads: CASSRDRGDYQPQHF. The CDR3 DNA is TGTGCCAGCTCCCGAGACAGGGGGGATTATCAGCCCCAGCATTTT.

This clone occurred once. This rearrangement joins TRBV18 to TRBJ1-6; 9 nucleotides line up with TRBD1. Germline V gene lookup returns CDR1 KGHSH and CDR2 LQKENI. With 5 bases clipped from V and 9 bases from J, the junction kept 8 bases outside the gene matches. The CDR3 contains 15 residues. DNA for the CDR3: TGTGCCAGCTCAAGCGGCACAGGGGGCTCTTCACCCCTCCACTTT. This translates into CASSSGTGGSSPLHF.

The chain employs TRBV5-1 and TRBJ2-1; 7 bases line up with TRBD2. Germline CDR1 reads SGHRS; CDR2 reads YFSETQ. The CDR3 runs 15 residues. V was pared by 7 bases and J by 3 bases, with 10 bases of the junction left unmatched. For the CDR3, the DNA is TGCGCCAGCGGCACCGGGACTACCGACTACAATGAGCAGTTCTTC. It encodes CASGTGTTDYNEQFF.

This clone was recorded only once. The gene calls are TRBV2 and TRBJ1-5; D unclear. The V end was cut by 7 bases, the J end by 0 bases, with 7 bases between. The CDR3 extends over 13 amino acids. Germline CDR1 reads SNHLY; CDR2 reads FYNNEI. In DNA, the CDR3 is TGTGCCAGCAAGAGGGATAGCAATCAGCCCCAGCATTTT. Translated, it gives CASKRDSNQPQHF.

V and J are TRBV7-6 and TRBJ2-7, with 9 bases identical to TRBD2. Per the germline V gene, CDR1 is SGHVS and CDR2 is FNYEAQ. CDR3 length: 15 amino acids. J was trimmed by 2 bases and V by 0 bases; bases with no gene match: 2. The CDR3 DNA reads TGTGCCAGCAGCTTAGCTAGCGGGGGCACCTACGAGCAGTACTTC. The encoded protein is CASSLASGGTYEQYF.

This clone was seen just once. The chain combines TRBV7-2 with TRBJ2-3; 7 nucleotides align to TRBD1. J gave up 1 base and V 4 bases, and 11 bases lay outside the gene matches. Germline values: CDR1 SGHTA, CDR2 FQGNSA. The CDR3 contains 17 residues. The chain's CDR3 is CASSSTPGQRRTDTQYF. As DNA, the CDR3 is TGTGCCAGCAGCTCTACTCCGGGACAGCGTCGCACAGATACGCAGTATTTT.

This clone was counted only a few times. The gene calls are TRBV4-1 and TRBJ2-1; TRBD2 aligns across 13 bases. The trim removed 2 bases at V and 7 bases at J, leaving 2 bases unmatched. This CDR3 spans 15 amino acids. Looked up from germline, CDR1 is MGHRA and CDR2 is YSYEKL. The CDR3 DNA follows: TGCGCCAGCAGCCAACTGACTAGCGGGAGGAATGAGCAGTTCTTC. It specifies CASSQLTSGRNEQFF.

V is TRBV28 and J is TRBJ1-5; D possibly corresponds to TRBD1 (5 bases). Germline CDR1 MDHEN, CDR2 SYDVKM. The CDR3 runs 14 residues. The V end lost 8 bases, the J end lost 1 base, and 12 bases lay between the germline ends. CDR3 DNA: TGTGCCAGCCGGGGGAAGTGGAGCAATCAGCCCCAGCATTTT. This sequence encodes CASRGKWSNQPQHF.

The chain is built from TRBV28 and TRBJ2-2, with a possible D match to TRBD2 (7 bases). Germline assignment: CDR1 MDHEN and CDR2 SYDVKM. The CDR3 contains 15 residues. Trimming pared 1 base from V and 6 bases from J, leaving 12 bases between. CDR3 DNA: TGTGCCAGCAGTTTATTCAGGGGAGGGGCCGGGGAGCTGTTTTTT. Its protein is CASSLFRGGAGELFF.

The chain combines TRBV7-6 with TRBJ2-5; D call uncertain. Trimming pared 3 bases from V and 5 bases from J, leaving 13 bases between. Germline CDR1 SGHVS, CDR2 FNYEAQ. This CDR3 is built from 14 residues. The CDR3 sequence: CASSFDNRVETQYF. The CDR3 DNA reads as TGTGCCAGCAGCTTTGATAATCGGGTTGAGACCCAGTACTTC.

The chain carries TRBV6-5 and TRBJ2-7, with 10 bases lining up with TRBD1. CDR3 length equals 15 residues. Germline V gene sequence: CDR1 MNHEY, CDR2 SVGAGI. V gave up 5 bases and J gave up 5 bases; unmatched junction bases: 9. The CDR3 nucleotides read TGTGCCAGCAGTATTACCGGGACAGGGGACCACGAGCAGTACTTC. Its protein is CASSITGTGDHEQYF.

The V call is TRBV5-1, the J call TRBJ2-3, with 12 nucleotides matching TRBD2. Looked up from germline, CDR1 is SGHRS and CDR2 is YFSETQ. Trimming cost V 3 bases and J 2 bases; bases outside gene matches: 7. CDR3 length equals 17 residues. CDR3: CASSYSRTSGDTDTQYF. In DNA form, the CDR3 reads TGCGCCAGCAGCTACTCCAGGACTAGCGGGGACACAGATACGCAGTATTTT. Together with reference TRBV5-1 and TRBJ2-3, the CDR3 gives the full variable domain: KAGVTQTPRYLIKTRGQQVTLSCSPISGHRSVSWYQQTPGQGLQFLFEYFSETQRNKGNFPGRFSGRQFSNSRSEMNVSTLELGDSALYLCASSYSRTSGDTDTQYFGPGTRLTVL.

The CDR3 loop is CASSVAFRDNSYEQYF. The CDR3 region has the DNA TGTGCCAGCAGCGTAGCCTTCCGGGACAACTCCTACGAGCAGTACTTC. This rearrangement joins TRBV9 to TRBJ2-7; D possibly corresponds to TRBD1 (6 bases). Germline V gene data show CDR1 as SGDLS and CDR2 as YYNGEE. The CDR3 length is 16 residues. Trimming left V 0 bases short and J 0 bases short, with 13 bases between.

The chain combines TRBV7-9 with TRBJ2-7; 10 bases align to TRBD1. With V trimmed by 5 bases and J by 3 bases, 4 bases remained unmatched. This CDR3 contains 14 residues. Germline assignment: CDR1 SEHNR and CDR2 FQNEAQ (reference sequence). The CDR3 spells CASSVGQGIYEQYF. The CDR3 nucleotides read TGTGCCAGCAGCGTGGGACAGGGGATCTACGAGCAGTACTTC.

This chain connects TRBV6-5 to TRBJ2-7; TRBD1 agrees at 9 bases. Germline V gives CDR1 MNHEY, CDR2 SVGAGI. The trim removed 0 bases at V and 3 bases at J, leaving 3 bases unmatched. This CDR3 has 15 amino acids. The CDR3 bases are TGTGCCAGCAGTTACTCGGCGACAGGGGGCTACGAGCAGTACTTC. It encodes CASSYSATGGYEQYF.

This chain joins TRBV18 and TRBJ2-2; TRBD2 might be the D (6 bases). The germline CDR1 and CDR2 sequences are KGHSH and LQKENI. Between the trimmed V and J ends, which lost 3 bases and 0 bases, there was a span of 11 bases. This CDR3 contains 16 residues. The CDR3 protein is CASSPPGLSNTGELFF. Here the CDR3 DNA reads TGTGCCAGCTCACCTCCGGGACTTTCGAACACCGGGGAGCTGTTTTTT.

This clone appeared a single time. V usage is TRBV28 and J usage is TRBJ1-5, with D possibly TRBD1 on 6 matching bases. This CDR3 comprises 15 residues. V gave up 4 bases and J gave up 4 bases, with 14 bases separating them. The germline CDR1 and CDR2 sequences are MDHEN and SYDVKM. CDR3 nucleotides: TGTGCCAGCAGTTATGACCAGGGGCAAAATCAGCCCCAGCATTTT. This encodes CASSYDQGQNQPQHF.

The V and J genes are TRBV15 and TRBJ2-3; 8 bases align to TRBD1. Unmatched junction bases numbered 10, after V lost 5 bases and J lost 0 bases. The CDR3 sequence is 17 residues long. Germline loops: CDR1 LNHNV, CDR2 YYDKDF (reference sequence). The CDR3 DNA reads TGTGCCACCAGCGGGCGACAGGGGTCCCATAGCACAGATACGCAGTATTTT. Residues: CATSGRQGSHSTDTQYF. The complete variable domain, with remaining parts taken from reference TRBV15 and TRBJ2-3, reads DAMVIQNPRYQVTQFGKPVTLSCSQTLNHNVMYWYQQKSSQAPKLLFHYYDKDFNNEADTPDNFQSRRPNTSFCFLDIRSPGLGDTAMYLCATSGRQGSHSTDTQYFGPGTRLTVL.

The DNA for the CDR3 is TGTGCCTCCTCCGGGACAGGCTCGAGGTCAGTGGATACGCAGTATTTT. Residues: CASSGTGSRSVDTQYF. The chain uses TRBV30 and TRBJ2-3, with 8 bases fitting TRBD1. The V and J ends lost 7 bases and 6 bases, in that order; junction bases with no gene match: 18. The CDR3 covers 16 residues. Looked up from germline, CDR1 is GTSNPN and CDR2 is SVGIG (reference sequence).

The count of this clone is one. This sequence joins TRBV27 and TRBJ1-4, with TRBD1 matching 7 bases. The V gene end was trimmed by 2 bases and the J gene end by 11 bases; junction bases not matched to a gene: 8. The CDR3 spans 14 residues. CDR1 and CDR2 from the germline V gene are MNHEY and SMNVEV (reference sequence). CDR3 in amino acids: CASSLRGTAFKLFF. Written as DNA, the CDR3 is TGTGCCAGCAGTTTAAGGGGGACAGCTTTTAAACTGTTTTTT.

The CDR3 coding sequence is TGTGCCTGGAGTGTAGGGGGACTAGCGGAACGCACAGATACGCAGTATTTT. This codes for CAWSVGGLAERTDTQYF. The J gene is TRBJ2-3, the V gene TRBV30, with 11 bases matching TRBD2. This CDR3 comprises 17 residues. The germline gives CDR1 GTSNPN, CDR2 SVGIG (reference sequence). The junction had 6 bases not matched to a gene; V was cut back by 0 bases and J by 1 base. Together with reference TRBV30 and TRBJ2-3, the CDR3 gives the full variable domain: SQTIHQWPATLVQPVGSPLSLECTVEGTSNPNLYWYRQAAGRGLQLLFYSVGIGQISSEVPQNLSASRPQDRQFILSSKKLLLSDSGFYLCAWSVGGLAERTDTQYFGPGTRLTVL.

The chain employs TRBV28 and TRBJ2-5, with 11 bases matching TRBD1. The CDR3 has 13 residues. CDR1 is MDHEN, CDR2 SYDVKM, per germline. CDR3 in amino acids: CGVRTGGRETQYF. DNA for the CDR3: TGTGGGGTACGGACAGGGGGCAGGGAGACCCAGTACTTC.

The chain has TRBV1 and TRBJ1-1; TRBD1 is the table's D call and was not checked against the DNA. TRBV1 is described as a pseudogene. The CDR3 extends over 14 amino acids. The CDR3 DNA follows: TGCACCAGCAGCCAGACCGCCGACAGGTCTAAAGCTTTCTTT. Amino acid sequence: CTSSQTADRSKAFF.